The sequence of this T cell receptor (beta chain) was determined in a study of post-analysis software for immune sequencing data. Study overall: Several disease courses (relapsing-remitting, secondary progressive and progressive-relapsing) of multiple sclerosis were included. Study-level findings and limits: Controls had lower frequencies than patients of 4 or 5 TRBV segments, which included TRBV5-6, TRBV5-1 and TRBV20-1. Significantly lower normalized Chao1 diversity was seen in multiple sclerosis patients than in controls.

As to this clonotype: Its target is unknown.

Libraries were made from TCR beta cDNA, and they carried unique molecular identifiers. It was from about 0.98 to 11 million T cells that 500,000 to 600,000 cDNA molecules came. TCRdb used MiXCR to reprocess the PCR reads, holding one entry per CDR3 protein. This table holds more than 450,000 distinct CDR3 sequences, around 40% found once. This CDR3 comprises 12 residues. V lost 1 base and J lost 4, with 2 bases in between. The germline gives CDR1 MGHRA, CDR2 YSYEKL. Sequencing was performed on blood. The receptor was isolated from a girl aged 10-17 years with multiple sclerosis. V usage is TRBV4-1 and J usage is TRBJ2-1; no definite D call. CDR3 coding DNA: TGCGCCAGCAGCCAAGTATACAATGAGCAGTTCTTC. Amino acid sequence: CASSQVYNEQFF.